This entry lists 8 T cell receptor beta chains sequenced from one sample in a study of shared T cell receptors in the human thymus. Repertoires were generated with immunoSEQ multiplex PCR, while TCRdb's copy carries only in-frame clones and drops some. The data contain some 760,000 clones, approximately 83% of them seen just once; the ten biggest clones take up 0.008% to 0.011%. The data were also submitted as part of a second study, on human thymus T cells.

Sequenced sample: thymocytes. Receptor source: a girl under three years old with a congenital heart defect.

The chain carries TRBV18 and TRBJ2-7, with 8 bases lining up with TRBD2. Per the germline V gene, CDR1 is KGHSH and CDR2 is LQKENI. This CDR3 is built from 15 residues. V lost 3 bases to trimming and J lost 0 bases; unmatched junction nucleotides: 4. The CDR3 spells CASSPPGGSSYEQYF. The CDR3 DNA is TGTGCCAGCTCACCCCCGGGGGGGAGCTCCTACGAGCAGTACTTC.

The chain couples TRBV14 to TRBJ2-7; 12 nucleotides line up with TRBD1. This CDR3 is 16 amino acids long. Germline trimming cut 4 bases from V and 2 bases from J; bases unmatched to any gene: 6. CDR1 and CDR2 from the germline V gene are SGHDN and FVKESK. In DNA, the CDR3 is TGTGCCAGCAGCCTCGCGGGACAGGGGGCTCCCTACGAGCAGTACTTC. Protein: CASSLAGQGAPYEQYF. Filled out from reference TRBV14 and TRBJ2-7, the complete variable domain reads EAGVTQFPSHSVIEKGQTVTLRCDPISGHDNLYWYRRVMGKEIKFLLHFVKESKQDESGMPNNRFLAERTGGTYSTLKVQPAELEDSGVYFCASSLAGQGAPYEQYFGPGTRLTVT.

This rearrangement joins TRBV18 to TRBJ2-5; TRBD1 aligns across 7 bases. Germline lookup yields CDR1 KGHSH and CDR2 LQKENI. The CDR3 contains 17 residues. The V gene end was trimmed by 4 bases and the J gene end by 5 bases; junction bases not matched to a gene: 16. The CDR3, as DNA: TGTGCCAGCTCACTTAAGCCCCCGGGACAGTCAGCGGAGACCCAGTACTTC. Its translation is CASSLKPPGQSAETQYF.

The chain uses TRBV19 and TRBJ2-5; no clear D. The germline V gene encodes CDR1 LNHDA and CDR2 SQIVND (reference sequence). This CDR3 region has 14 residues. V lost 4 bases and J lost 2, with 11 bases in between. The CDR3 DNA is TGTGCCAGTAGTAGTAAACAGCCGCAAGAGACCCAGTACTTC. It translates to CASSSKQPQETQYF. Filled out from reference TRBV19 and TRBJ2-5, the complete variable domain reads DGGITQSPKYLFRKEGQNVTLSCEQNLNHDAMYWYRQDPGQGLRLIYYSQIVNDFQKGDIAEGYSVSREKKESFPLTVTSAQKNPTAFYLCASSSKQPQETQYFGPGTRLLVL.

This clone was counted only a few times. The genes are TRBV5-4 and TRBJ1-2, with 8 bases identical to TRBD1. J gave up 6 bases and V 1 base, and 5 bases lay outside the gene matches. The CDR3 spans 14 residues. Looked up from germline, CDR1 is SGHNT and CDR2 is YYREEE (reference sequence). The CDR3 sequence: CASSLLRGRDGYTF. In nucleotides, the CDR3 is TGTGCCAGCAGCTTGCTCAGGGGGCGCGATGGCTACACCTTC.

The table lists this clone with a few counts. The CDR3 loop reads CASSMGDTREEGNQPQHF. DNA of the CDR3: TGTGCCAGTAGTATGGGGGACACCAGAGAGGAAGGCAATCAGCCCCAGCATTTT. The chain employs TRBV19 and TRBJ1-5; possibly TRBD1 for D (6 bases). From germline, CDR1 is LNHDA and CDR2 SQIVND (reference sequence). This CDR3 is 18 amino acids long. The V and J ends lost 3 bases and 2 bases respectively, with 20 bases between them.

The rearrangement links TRBV6-1 to TRBJ2-7, with D possibly matching TRBD2 (5 bases). V shed 3 bases and J shed 1 base, with 13 bases lying between them. The V gene's germline CDR1 is MNHNS and CDR2 SASEGT. The CDR3 runs 15 residues. The CDR3 protein is CASSDKLGLSYEQYF. CDR3 in DNA: TGTGCCAGCAGTGATAAGCTAGGACTGTCCTACGAGCAGTACTTC.

The chain couples TRBV7-2 to TRBJ2-7; D is possibly TRBD1 (6 bases). The CDR3 spans 16 residues. V was cut by 3 bases and J by 3 bases, with 18 bases left in between. CDR1 is SGHTA and CDR2 is FQGNSA in the germline V gene. CDR3 in amino acids: CASSFTEPGQYYEQYF. The CDR3 coding sequence is TGTGCCAGCAGCTTTACCGAACCAGGACAGTACTACGAGCAGTACTTC.